This T cell receptor beta chain was retrieved from a study of PD-1 blockade in classical Hodgkin lymphoma. With 3 bases clipped from V and 14 bases from J, the junction kept 2 bases outside the gene matches. The germline V gene encodes CDR1 MDHEN and CDR2 SYDVKM. This CDR3 has 11 amino acids. Each patient's relapse followed autologous stem cell transplantation, and brentuximab vedotin exposure varied. The table came from immunoSEQ multiplex PCR; TCRdb's copy has only in-frame clones and leaves some out. The data show about 100,000 clones, 75% to 90% seen once. The chain recombines TRBV28 with TRBJ2-1; 9 bases fit TRBD1. The source is a human donor with classical Hodgkin lymphoma. The material was peripheral blood mononuclear cells (PBMCs), obtained before the second cycle of nivolumab. The DNA of the CDR3 is TGTGCCAGCAGTTTCCGGGACAGGGAGTTCTTC. This encodes CASSFRDREFF. The full variable domain, with the rest looked up from reference TRBV28 and TRBJ2-1, is DVKVTQSSRYLVKRTGEKVFLECVQDMDHENMFWYRQDPGLGLRLIYFSYDVKMKEKGDIPEGYSVSREKKERFSLILESASTNQTSMYLCASSFRDREFFGPGTRLTVL.